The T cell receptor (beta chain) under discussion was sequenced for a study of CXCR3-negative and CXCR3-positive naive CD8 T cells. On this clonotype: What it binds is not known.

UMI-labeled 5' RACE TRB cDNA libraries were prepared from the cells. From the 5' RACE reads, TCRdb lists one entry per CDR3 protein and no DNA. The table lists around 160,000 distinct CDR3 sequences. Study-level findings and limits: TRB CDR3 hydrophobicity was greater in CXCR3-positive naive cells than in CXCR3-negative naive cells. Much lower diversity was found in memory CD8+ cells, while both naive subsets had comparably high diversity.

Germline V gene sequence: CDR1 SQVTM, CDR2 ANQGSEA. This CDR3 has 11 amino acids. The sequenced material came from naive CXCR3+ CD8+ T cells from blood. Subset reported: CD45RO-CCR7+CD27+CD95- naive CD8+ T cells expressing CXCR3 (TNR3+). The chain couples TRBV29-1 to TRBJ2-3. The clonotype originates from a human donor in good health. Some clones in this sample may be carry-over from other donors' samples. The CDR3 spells CSVGGTDTQYF.